This T cell receptor (beta chain) was identified during a study of blood T cells in healthy people across ages. In the study overall: Capture by template switching was about one barcoded beta molecule per two T cells.

From germline, CDR1 is LGHDT and CDR2 YNNKEL (reference sequence). This CDR3 is built from 15 residues. V lost 0 bases, J lost 7 bases, and 14 bases lay in between. Study results and caveats: Getting older went along with TCR beta diversity per million T cells dropping roughly linearly. CMV status of donors was unknown, possibly confounding expanded clonotype changes.

Primed by a sample-barcoded 5' primer and a J-beta primer mix, a second PCR proceeded for 7 to 11 cycles. Every cDNA was tagged by a template-switch adaptor with 12 random nucleotides. Each CDR3 protein gets one entry after TCRdb re-called the 5' RACE reads with MiXCR. Of 1.5 million to 2 million distinct CDR3 sequences listed, roughly 52% are singletons. As to this clonotype: The antigen is unknown.

This chain joins TRBV3-1 and TRBJ2-3, with D tentatively TRBD1 (5 bases). Sequenced: blood. This clonotype was obtained from a woman between 40 and 50 years old in good health. Written as DNA, the CDR3 is TGTGCCAGCAGCCAAGATCCCCAGGGTAGGAATACGCAGTATTTT. This encodes CASSQDPQGRNTQYF.